One sample yielded the 15 T cell receptor beta chains listed below, sequenced in a study of shared clonotypes between healthy human individuals. The table came from immunoSEQ multiplex PCR; TCRdb's copy has only in-frame clones and leaves some out. The data show about 530,000 clones, with around 96% seen just once and less than 0.06% held by the top ten. Sequenced material: naive CD4+ T cells sorted from blood. The subset was: CD45RA+ positively selected. Receptors were obtained from a woman younger than 45 in good health.

The chain links TRBV28 to TRBJ2-1, with unresolved D. The germline V gene encodes CDR1 MDHEN and CDR2 SYDVKM. This CDR3 is built from 13 residues. V gave up 3 bases and J gave up 5 bases, with 8 bases separating them. The CDR3 region has the DNA TGTGCCAGCAGTTTTGACTCGAACAATGAGCAGTTCTTC. This gives the protein CASSFDSNNEQFF.

The V call is TRBV4-2, the J call TRBJ2-3; 9 nucleotides align to TRBD2. Germline V gene lookup returns CDR1 LGHNA and CDR2 YNFKEQ. Trimming at V came to 0 bases and at J to 3 bases, leaving 7 bases not matched to a gene. The length of the CDR3 is 17 residues. The CDR3: CASSQEKGTSLTDTQYF. The CDR3 DNA reads TGTGCCAGCAGCCAAGAAAAAGGGACTAGCTTAACAGATACGCAGTATTTT.

The J gene is TRBJ1-1, the V gene TRBV5-5; 7 bases agree with TRBD1. This CDR3 is 14 amino acids long. J was trimmed by 1 base and V by 0 bases; bases with no gene match: 0. Per germline, CDR1 SGHKS and CDR2 YYEKEE (reference sequence). CDR3 nucleotide sequence: TGTGCCAGCAGCTTGGGGACAGGGAACACTGAAGCTTTCTTT. Amino acids: CASSLGTGNTEAFF.

This chain joins TRBV28 and TRBJ1-3, with a possible D match to TRBD1 (5 bases). Trimming removed 5 bases at V and 0 bases at J, with 11 bases between. Germline CDR1 and CDR2: MDHEN and SYDVKM. The CDR3 length is 15 residues. CDR3 in amino acids: CASSPDSLSGNTIYF. The DNA of the CDR3 is TGTGCCAGCAGTCCAGACAGCCTCTCTGGAAACACCATATATTTT.

V is TRBV7-8 and J is TRBJ2-3, with TRBD2 as a possible D gene (5 bases). Deletions cut 0 bases from V and 2 bases from J, with 18 bases between. Germline-derived CDR1 and CDR2 are SGHVS and FQNEAQ. There are 18 residues in the CDR3. The CDR3 region has the DNA TGTGCCAGCAGCTTAGCTGTCCCCGGGCGGGCTTACACAGATACGCAGTATTTT. Encoded protein: CASSLAVPGRAYTDTQYF.

This chain connects TRBV5-4 to TRBJ2-7; 9 nucleotides line up with TRBD2. The CDR3 sequence is 16 residues long. Germline CDR1 and CDR2: SGHNT and YYREEE (reference sequence). Trimming took 0 bases from V and 0 from J; bases not matched to a gene: 4. The CDR3 DNA sequence: TGTGCCAGCAGCTTGGGTCTAGCGGGGCCCTCCTACGAGCAGTACTTC. Protein: CASSLGLAGPSYEQYF.

The gene calls are TRBV5-4 and TRBJ2-7, with 7 positions matching TRBD2. The germline V gene encodes CDR1 SGHNT and CDR2 YYREEE (reference sequence). J was trimmed by 3 bases and V by 8 bases; bases with no gene match: 11. The CDR3 has 14 amino acids. In nucleotides, the CDR3 is TGTGCCAGACCCGGGGGGACGGGGGACTACGAGCAGTACTTC. Protein: CARPGGTGDYEQYF.

As concerns this clone: Other DNA variants within this sample encode the same CDR3. The chain is built from TRBV11-3 and TRBJ2-1; weak D call: TRBD1 (6 bases). The CDR3 length is 12 residues. Trimming left V 5 bases short and J 8 bases short, with 10 bases between. CDR1 and CDR2 from the germline V gene are SGHNT and YENEEA. CDR3 coding DNA: TGTGCCAGCAGCCTACAGGGTTATGAGCAGTTCTTC. Residues: CASSLQGYEQFF. Together with reference TRBV11-3 and TRBJ2-1, the CDR3 gives the full variable domain: EAGVVQSPRYKIIEKKQPVAFWCNPISGHNTLYWYLQNLGQGPELLIRYENEEAVDDSQLPKDRFSAERLKGVDSTLKIQPAELGDSAVYLCASSLQGYEQFFGPGTRLTVL.

This clone has only one observation. The gene calls are TRBV2 and TRBJ2-5; no reliable D call. V was shortened by 1 base and J by 7 bases, with 7 bases between the two germline ends. Germline assignment: CDR1 SNHLY and CDR2 FYNNEI. The CDR3 sequence is 12 residues long. The CDR3 protein is CASSEVVGTQYF. CDR3 DNA sequence: TGTGCCAGCAGTGAAGTTGTGGGGACCCAGTACTTC.

The chain is built from TRBV5-1 and TRBJ2-5, with D perhaps TRBD2 (6 bases). The CDR3 length is 17 residues. The germline gives CDR1 SGHRS, CDR2 YFSETQ. V lost 3 bases, J lost 4 bases, and 22 bases lay in between. CDR3 region: CASSWIPETRVGETQYF. In DNA, the CDR3 is TGCGCCAGCAGCTGGATACCAGAGACTAGGGTGGGAGAGACCCAGTACTTC.

DNA of the CDR3: TGTGCCAGCAGCTTGCTAGACCTAGCGGACAATGAGCAGTTCTTC. Its protein product is CASSLLDLADNEQFF. V and J are TRBV5-6 and TRBJ2-1, with TRBD2 identical over 7 bases. The ends lost 1 base at V and 5 bases at J; junction bases unmatched: 6. In germline, CDR1 is SGHDT, CDR2 YYEEEE. There are 15 residues in the CDR3.

The CDR3 sequence is CSTTGGASADTQYF. The CDR3 nucleotides are TGCAGTACCACAGGGGGCGCATCGGCCGATACGCAGTATTTT. J is TRBJ2-3 and V is TRBV29-1; 9 nucleotides agree with TRBD1. Germline V lookup: CDR1 SQVTM, CDR2 ANQGSEA. The CDR3 runs 14 residues.

The J gene is TRBJ2-7, the V gene TRBV19; D might be TRBD2 (5 bases). Per germline, CDR1 LNHDA and CDR2 SQIVND (reference sequence). This CDR3 region has 15 residues. The V gene lost 4 bases and the J gene lost 1 base, with 14 bases spanning the gap. The CDR3 loop is CASSTSRTGSYEQYF. The CDR3 bases are TGTGCCAGTAGTACATCGCGGACGGGATCCTACGAGCAGTACTTC.

This clone was seen a single time. The chain employs TRBV28 and TRBJ2-5; D might be TRBD1 (5 bases). Trimming shortened V by 6 bases and J by 5 bases, and 13 bases separated the two germline ends. Looked up from germline, CDR1 is MDHEN and CDR2 is SYDVKM. This CDR3 has 13 amino acids. The CDR3 DNA is TGTGCCAGCAGGAAGACAGTTAGGGAGACCCAGTACTTC. Translation gives CASRKTVRETQYF.

V usage is TRBV10-2 and J usage is TRBJ2-5; TRBD2 matches at 11 bases. This CDR3 comprises 14 residues. V trimming: 6 bases; J trimming: 5 bases; junction bases outside the gene matches: 5. CDR1 and CDR2 from the germline V gene are WSHSY and SAAADI. The CDR3 loop is CASRLAGGPETQYF. CDR3 coding DNA: TGCGCCAGCAGGCTAGCGGGAGGACCCGAGACCCAGTACTTC.